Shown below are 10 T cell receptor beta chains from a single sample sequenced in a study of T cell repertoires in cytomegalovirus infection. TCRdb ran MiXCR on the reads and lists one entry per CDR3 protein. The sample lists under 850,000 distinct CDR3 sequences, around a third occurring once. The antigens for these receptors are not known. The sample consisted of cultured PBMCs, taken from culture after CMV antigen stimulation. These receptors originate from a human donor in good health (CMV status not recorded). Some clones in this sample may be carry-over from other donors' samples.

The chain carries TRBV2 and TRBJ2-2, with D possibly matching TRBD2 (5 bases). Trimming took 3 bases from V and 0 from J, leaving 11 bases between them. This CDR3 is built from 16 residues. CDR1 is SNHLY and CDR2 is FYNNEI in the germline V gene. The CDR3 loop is CASSDWSGANTGELFF. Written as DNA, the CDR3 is TGTGCCAGCAGTGACTGGAGCGGAGCGAACACCGGGGAGCTGTTTTTT.

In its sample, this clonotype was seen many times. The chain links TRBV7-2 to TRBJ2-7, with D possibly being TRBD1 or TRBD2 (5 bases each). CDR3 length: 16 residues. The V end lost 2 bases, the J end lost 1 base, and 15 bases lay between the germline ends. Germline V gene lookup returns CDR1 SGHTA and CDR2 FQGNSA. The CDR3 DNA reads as TGTGCCAGCAGCTTATTTCCTCGGGACGGATCCTACGAGCAGTACTTC. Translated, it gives CASSLFPRDGSYEQYF. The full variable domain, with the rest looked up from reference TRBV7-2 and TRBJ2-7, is GAGVSQSPSNKVTEKGKDVELRCDPISGHTALYWYRQSLGQGLEFLIYFQGNSAPDKSGLPSDRFSAERTGGSVSTLTIQRTQQEDSAVYLCASSLFPRDGSYEQYFGPGTRLTVT.

CDR3 sequence: CASSLPAGFTGELFF. The CDR3 DNA reads as TGTGCCAGCAGCTTGCCAGCTGGGTTCACCGGGGAGCTGTTTTTT. J is TRBJ2-2 and V is TRBV7-2; D is unresolved. Trimming removed 3 bases from V and 4 bases from J, with 12 bases in between. This CDR3 comprises 15 residues. Germline CDR1 reads SGHTA; CDR2 reads FQGNSA.

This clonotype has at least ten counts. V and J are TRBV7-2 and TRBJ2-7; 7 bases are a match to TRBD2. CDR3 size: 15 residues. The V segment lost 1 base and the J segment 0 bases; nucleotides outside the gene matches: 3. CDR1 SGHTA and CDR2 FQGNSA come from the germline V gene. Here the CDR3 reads CASSLGSGRSYEQYF. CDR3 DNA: TGTGCCAGCAGCTTAGGTAGCGGGCGCTCCTACGAGCAGTACTTC.

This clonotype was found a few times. Written as DNA, the CDR3 is TGTGCCAGCACCCTAATAGGGGGCCAGCCCCAGCATTTT. It yields the protein CASTLIGGQPQHF. The V gene is TRBV12-3 or TRBV12-4, the J gene TRBJ1-5; 7 bases align to TRBD1. Germline trimming cut 7 bases from V and 7 bases from J; bases unmatched to any gene: 7. CDR3 size: 13 residues.

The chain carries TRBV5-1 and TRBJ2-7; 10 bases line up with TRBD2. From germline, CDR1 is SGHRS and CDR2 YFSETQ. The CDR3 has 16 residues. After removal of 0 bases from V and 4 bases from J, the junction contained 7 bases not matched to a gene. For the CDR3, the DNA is TGCGCCAGCAGCTTGGGAGCAGGAGCGGGGGGGTACGAGCAGTACTTC. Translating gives CASSLGAGAGGYEQYF. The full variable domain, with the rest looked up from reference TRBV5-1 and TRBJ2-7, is KAGVTQTPRYLIKTRGQQVTLSCSPISGHRSVSWYQQTPGQGLQFLFEYFSETQRNKGNFPGRFSGRQFSNSRSEMNVSTLELGDSALYLCASSLGAGAGGYEQYFGPGTRLTVT.

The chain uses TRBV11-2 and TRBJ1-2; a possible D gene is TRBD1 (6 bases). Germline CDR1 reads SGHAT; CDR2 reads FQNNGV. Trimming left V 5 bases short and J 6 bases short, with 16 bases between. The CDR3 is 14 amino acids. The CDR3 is CASSRGAGSNGYTF. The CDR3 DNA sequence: TGTGCCAGCAGCCGGGGGGCAGGGTCTAATGGCTACACCTTC.

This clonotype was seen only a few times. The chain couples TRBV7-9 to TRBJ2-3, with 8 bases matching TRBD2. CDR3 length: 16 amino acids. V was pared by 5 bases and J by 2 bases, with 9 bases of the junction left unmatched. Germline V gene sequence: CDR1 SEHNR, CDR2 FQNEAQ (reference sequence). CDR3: CASSPIAGILTDTQYF. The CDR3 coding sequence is TGTGCCAGCAGCCCCATAGCGGGAATACTCACAGATACGCAGTATTTT.

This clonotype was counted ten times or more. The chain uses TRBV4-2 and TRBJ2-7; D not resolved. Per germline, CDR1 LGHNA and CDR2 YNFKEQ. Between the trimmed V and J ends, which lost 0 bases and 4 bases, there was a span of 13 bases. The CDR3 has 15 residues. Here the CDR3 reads CASSQDRSFLYEQYF. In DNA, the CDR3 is TGTGCCAGCAGCCAAGATCGTAGTTTCCTATACGAGCAGTACTTC.

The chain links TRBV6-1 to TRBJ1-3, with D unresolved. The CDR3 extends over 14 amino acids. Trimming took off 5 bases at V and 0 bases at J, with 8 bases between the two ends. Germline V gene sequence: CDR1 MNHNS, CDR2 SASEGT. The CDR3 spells CASSLHISGNTIYF. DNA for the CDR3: TGTGCCAGCAGTCTACACATCTCTGGAAACACCATATATTTT.